The 3 T cell receptor beta chains presented below share a single source sample, sequenced in a study of post-analysis software for immune sequencing data. General study points: In patients, TRBV5-6, TRBV5-1 and TRBV20-1 belonged to five TRBV segments found more frequently than in controls.

These receptors are not linked to any known antigen. Sequencing libraries made from TCR beta cDNA carried unique molecular identifiers. Via MiXCR, TCRdb re-called the PCR reads, giving one row per CDR3 protein. The table shows hundreds of thousands of distinct CDR3 sequences, with just under 30% occurring only once. Material for sequencing was blood. The receptors derive from a girl under 18 with multiple sclerosis.

V is TRBV7-2 and J is TRBJ2-1; no clear D. The CDR3 contains 15 residues. V lost 1 base and J lost 8, with 15 bases in between. From germline, CDR1 is SGHTA and CDR2 FQGNSA. CDR3 in DNA: TGTGCCAGCAGCTTAGACAAGAGAGTAATCCATGAGCAGTTCTTC. Translation: CASSLDKRVIHEQFF.

The gene calls are TRBV15 and TRBJ1-1, with D perhaps matching TRBD1 (6 bases). The CDR3 loop spans 15 amino acids. V was trimmed by 1 base and J by 0 bases, leaving 9 bases between them. Germline CDR1 is LNHNV and CDR2 is YYDKDF (reference sequence). The DNA for the CDR3 is TGTGCCACCAGCAGAGTACAGGGCCTGAACACTGAAGCTTTCTTT. This gives the protein CATSRVQGLNTEAFF.

The chain carries TRBV11-2 and TRBJ2-7, with D perhaps being TRBD1 or TRBD2 (5 bases each). The CDR3 is made up of 15 amino acids. Germline assignment: CDR1 SGHAT and CDR2 FQNNGV. The V gene lost 5 bases and the J gene lost 5 bases, with 19 bases spanning the gap. The CDR3 region is CASSQRGYEYDEQYF. The CDR3 DNA sequence: TGTGCCAGCAGCCAGAGGGGATACGAATATGACGAGCAGTACTTC.